A selection of T cell receptor beta chains follows, all from one sample in a study of T cell changes during pregnancy in multiple sclerosis. Here immunoSEQ multiplex PCR was the method, and the copy in TCRdb shows in-frame clones only, minus some. The profile shows 43,000 or so clones, about 90% of them singletons. Specimen: peripheral blood, collected in the first trimester of pregnancy. Receptor source: a female donor with multiple sclerosis, enrolled in a pregnancy study. CDR3s include the opening cysteine and the closing phenylalanine or tryptophan. A D gene is named only where the DNA matches it firmly. Clone size is given for some rows only: seen once, a few or many times, or a class if the clone is expanded.

v_gene: TRBV28; d_gene: TRBD1; abundance: NA; j_gene: TRBJ1-2; len: 15; CDR3nt: TGTGCCAGCAGAGTGGGACAGGGGATATACTATGGCTACACCTTC; CDR3aa: CASRVGQGIYYGYTF
v_gene: TRBV28; d_gene: TRBD1; abundance: NA; j_gene: TRBJ1-2; len: 16; CDR3nt: TGTGCCAGCAGGACAAGGGGGCGGTTGGTGGTCCGGGGCTACACCTTC; CDR3aa: CASRTRGRLVVRGYTF
v_gene: TRBV2; d_gene: NA; abundance: NA; j_gene: TRBJ2-5; len: 13; CDR3nt: TGTGCCAGCAAATCATACGGAGGAGAGACCCAGTACTTC; CDR3aa: CASKSYGGETQYF
v_gene: TRBV9; d_gene: NA; abundance: NA; j_gene: TRBJ2-5; len: 13; CDR3nt: TGTGCCAGCAGCCCCTTCGGGGGTGGGACCCAGTACTTC; CDR3aa: CASSPFGGGTQYF
v_gene: TRBV7-3; d_gene: NA; abundance: NA; j_gene: TRBJ1-4; len: 15; CDR3nt: TGTGCCAGCAGCTTAAAACGGCAGGGTTCTGAAAAACTGTTTTTT; CDR3aa: CASSLKRQGSEKLFF
v_gene: TRBV6-6; d_gene: NA; abundance: NA; j_gene: TRBJ2-5; len: 14; CDR3nt: TGTGCCAGCAGTTACTCTGGAGGGAGGGAGACCCAGTACTTC; CDR3aa: CASSYSGGRETQYF
v_gene: TRBV10-2; d_gene: TRBD1; abundance: NA; j_gene: TRBJ1-2; len: 13; CDR3nt: TGCGCCAGCAGGTGGACAGGGGGGTATGGCTACACCTTC; CDR3aa: CASRWTGGYGYTF
v_gene: TRBV7-8; d_gene: NA; abundance: NA; j_gene: TRBJ1-2; len: 18; CDR3nt: TGTGCCAGCAGCTTAGCCCCAGTTACCAGGGCGAGGAACTACGGCTACACCTTC; CDR3aa: CASSLAPVTRARNYGYTF
v_gene: TRBV7-9; d_gene: NA; abundance: NA; j_gene: TRBJ1-1; len: 16; CDR3nt: TGTGCCAGCAGCTCGACGGGGGGGAGGATGAACACTGAAGCTTTCTTT; CDR3aa: CASSSTGGRMNTEAFF
v_gene: TRBV2; d_gene: NA; abundance: NA; j_gene: TRBJ2-7; len: 14; CDR3nt: TGTGCCAGCAGAACCGGTGCGGGGATCGGCGAGCAGTACTTC; CDR3aa: CASRTGAGIGEQYF
v_gene: TRBV6-5; d_gene: NA; abundance: NA; j_gene: TRBJ1-1; len: 11; CDR3nt: TGTGCCAGTGAGACAACCACTGGGGCTTTCTTT; CDR3aa: CASETTTGAFF
v_gene: TRBV7-6; d_gene: NA; abundance: NA; j_gene: TRBJ1-3; len: 14; CDR3nt: TGTGCCAGCAGCTTTAAGGCGGGGGACAACACCATATATTTT; CDR3aa: CASSFKAGDNTIYF
v_gene: TRBV19; d_gene: NA; abundance: NA; j_gene: TRBJ1-6; len: 15; CDR3nt: TGTGCCAGTAGTCTCAGAGGGGGAAATAATTCACCCCTCCACTTT; CDR3aa: CASSLRGGNNSPLHF
v_gene: TRBV6-1; d_gene: NA; abundance: NA; j_gene: TRBJ2-3; len: 14; CDR3nt: TGTGCCAGCAGTGAAAGGCTAGAGATAGATACGCAGTATTTT; CDR3aa: CASSERLEIDTQYF
v_gene: TRBV25-1; d_gene: NA; abundance: NA; j_gene: TRBJ2-7; len: 12; CDR3nt: TGTGCCACAGCCAGGGCTACCTACGAGCAGTACTTC; CDR3aa: CATARATYEQYF
v_gene: TRBV7-2; d_gene: NA; abundance: NA; j_gene: TRBJ2-3; len: 12; CDR3nt: TGTGCCAGCAGCTCATTCACAGATACGCAGTATTTT; CDR3aa: CASSSFTDTQYF
v_gene: TRBV5-4; d_gene: TRBD1; abundance: NA; j_gene: TRBJ1-6; len: 13; CDR3nt: TGTGCCAGCAGCACAGGGGGAGAATCACCCCTCCACTTT; CDR3aa: CASSTGGESPLHF
v_gene: TRBV6-5; d_gene: TRBD1; abundance: NA; j_gene: TRBJ1-6; len: 15; CDR3nt: TGTGCCAGCAGCCCCCGGACAGGGGAGTATTCACCCCTCCACTTT; CDR3aa: CASSPRTGEYSPLHF
v_gene: TRBV5-1; d_gene: TRBD1; abundance: NA; j_gene: TRBJ1-1; len: 16; CDR3nt: TGCGCCAGCAGCTTCGGACCGGGACAGGGGGGGGCTGAAGCTTTCTTT; CDR3aa: CASSFGPGQGGAEAFF
v_gene: TRBV19; d_gene: TRBD1; abundance: NA; j_gene: TRBJ1-2; len: 16; CDR3nt: TGTGCCAGTAGTATAGCCGGGACAGCTACTAACTATGGCTACACCTTC; CDR3aa: CASSIAGTATNYGYTF
v_gene: TRBV11-2; d_gene: NA; abundance: few; j_gene: TRBJ2-7; len: 17; CDR3nt: TGTGCCAGCAGCTTAGAGGCGGCCGTATCGCACTCCTACGAGCAGTACTTC; CDR3aa: CASSLEAAVSHSYEQYF
v_gene: TRBV19; d_gene: NA; abundance: few; j_gene: TRBJ1-3; len: 15; CDR3nt: TGTGCCAGTAGCCCCACCGGGTCCTCTGGAAACACCATATATTTT; CDR3aa: CASSPTGSSGNTIYF
v_gene: TRBV18; d_gene: NA; abundance: once; j_gene: TRBJ1-1; len: 12; CDR3nt: TGTGCCAGCTCACCGAGAAACACTGAAGCTTTCTTT; CDR3aa: CASSPRNTEAFF
v_gene: TRBV9; d_gene: NA; abundance: NA; j_gene: TRBJ1-6; len: 15; CDR3nt: TGTGCCAGCAGCGTAGGAGGCGGGGTGGGGTCACCCCTCCACTTT; CDR3aa: CASSVGGGVGSPLHF
v_gene: TRBV19; d_gene: NA; abundance: NA; j_gene: TRBJ1-4; len: 15; CDR3nt: TGTGCCAGTAGTATAACGGCGCAGGGTAAGGAAAAACTGTTTTTT; CDR3aa: CASSITAQGKEKLFF
v_gene: TRBV6-1; d_gene: TRBD2; abundance: few; j_gene: TRBJ2-7; len: 15; CDR3nt: TGTGCCAGCAGTGAAGAGGTAGCGGGGGCCTACGAGCAGTACTTC; CDR3aa: CASSEEVAGAYEQYF
v_gene: TRBV20-1; d_gene: NA; abundance: NA; j_gene: TRBJ2-4; len: 11; CDR3nt: TGCAGTGTTCCTTTTTTGAACATTCAGTACTTC; CDR3aa: CSVPFLNIQYF
v_gene: TRBV19; d_gene: NA; abundance: NA; j_gene: TRBJ1-1; len: 15; CDR3nt: TGTGCCAGTAGTTGGGTTTCGGCAGGGAACACTGAAGCTTTCTTT; CDR3aa: CASSWVSAGNTEAFF
v_gene: TRBV9; d_gene: NA; abundance: NA; j_gene: TRBJ1-5; len: 14; CDR3nt: TGTGCCAGCAGCTCCAAGGAGGGGAATCAGCCCCAGCATTTT; CDR3aa: CASSSKEGNQPQHF
v_gene: TRBV16; d_gene: NA; abundance: NA; j_gene: TRBJ1-5; len: 13; CDR3nt: TGTGCCAGCAGCCAATCGGAGGTTCAGCCCCAGCATTTT; CDR3aa: CASSQSEVQPQHF
v_gene: TRBV10-3; d_gene: NA; abundance: NA; j_gene: TRBJ1-5; len: 12; CDR3nt: TGTGCCATCAGTACACTAAATCAGCCCCAGCATTTT; CDR3aa: CAISTLNQPQHF